One and the same sample provided the 27 T cell receptor beta chains below, sequenced in a study of human versus mouse CDR3 diversity and MHC coevolution. Profiling relied on immunoSEQ multiplex PCR, and the TCRdb table lists in-frame clones only, not all of them. The sample shows around 74,000 clones, around 92% of them seen only once. Input material: naive CD4+ T cells from blood. The sample's subset: CD45RO-negative CD62L-positive naive CD4 T cells. The receptors were sampled from a person aged 30-69 years in good health.

The chain combines TRBV9 with TRBJ2-1; TRBD2 matches 9 bases. The CDR3 runs 16 residues. Trimming cost V 2 bases and J 3 bases; bases outside gene matches: 6. Germline CDR1 and CDR2: SGDLS and YYNGEE. The CDR3 DNA reads TGTGCCAGCAGCGTTTCGGCGGGAGGGCTCTACAATGAGCAGTTCTTC. This translates into CASSVSAGGLYNEQFF.

CDR3 in amino acids: CASSPGLAGAPSSSYNEQFF. The CDR3 bases are TGTGCCAGTAGTCCGGGACTAGCGGGTGCCCCTTCCAGCTCCTACAATGAGCAGTTCTTC. The chain combines TRBV19 with TRBJ2-1, with 12 bases that match TRBD2. This CDR3 region has 20 residues. Trimming at V came to 5 bases and at J to 0 bases, leaving 14 bases not matched to a gene. The germline V gene has CDR1 LNHDA and CDR2 SQIVND (reference sequence). Supplemented by reference TRBV19 and TRBJ2-1, the full variable domain reads DGGITQSPKYLFRKEGQNVTLSCEQNLNHDAMYWYRQDPGQGLRLIYYSQIVNDFQKGDIAEGYSVSREKKESFPLTVTSAQKNPTAFYLCASSPGLAGAPSSSYNEQFFGPGTRLTVL.

V gene TRBV9 combines with J gene TRBJ2-1; the match to TRBD2 covers 10 bases. The CDR3 length is 15 residues. Germline-derived CDR1 and CDR2 are SGDLS and YYNGEE. Trimming cost V 0 bases and J 9 bases; bases outside gene matches: 6. Here the CDR3 DNA reads TGTGCCAGCAGCGTAGGGACTAGCGGCACCGGTGAGCAGTTCTTC. This encodes CASSVGTSGTGEQFF.

The V gene is TRBV14, the J gene TRBJ2-5; no firm D call. The end of the DNA aligns better with TRBJ2-7, so the J call may be wrong. Germline loops: CDR1 SGHDN, CDR2 FVKESK. This CDR3 region has 15 residues. CDR3 protein: CASSQGPGFSYEQYF. The CDR3 nucleotides are TGTGCCAGCAGCCAAGGGCCAGGATTCTCCTACGAGCAGTACTTC.

V usage is TRBV6-6 and J usage is TRBJ2-6; perhaps TRBD1 as D (5 bases). Trimming shortened V by 4 bases and J by 0 bases, and 10 bases separated the two germline ends. The CDR3 length is 16 residues. From germline, CDR1 is MNHNY and CDR2 SVGAGI (reference sequence). CDR3 region: CASSSRQSSGANVLTF. The CDR3 bases are TGTGCCAGCAGTTCCAGACAGAGCTCTGGGGCCAACGTCCTGACTTTC.

J is TRBJ2-7 and V is TRBV7-8; 10 bases agree with TRBD2. The CDR3 is 19 residues long. Germline V gives CDR1 SGHVS, CDR2 FQNEAQ. Trimming removed 4 bases from V and 0 bases from J; junction bases left unmatched: 15. The CDR3 sequence: CASSSRGLAGAKSSYEQYF. Written as DNA, the CDR3 is TGTGCCAGCAGCTCCCGAGGGCTAGCGGGGGCCAAGAGCTCCTACGAGCAGTACTTC.

The V call is TRBV6-1, the J call TRBJ1-1; TRBD1 might be the D (6 bases). The CDR3 extends over 14 amino acids. Trimming took off 5 bases at V and 5 bases at J, with 15 bases between the two ends. CDR1 is MNHNS and CDR2 is SASEGT in the germline V gene. The chain's CDR3 is CASSLVGGLTEAFF. In nucleotides, the CDR3 is TGTGCCAGCAGTTTAGTCGGGGGGCTTACTGAAGCTTTCTTT.

This clone turned up a few times. This rearrangement joins TRBV7-9 to TRBJ1-1; TRBD1 might be the D (6 bases). The V and J ends lost 5 bases and 6 bases respectively, with 10 bases between them. The CDR3 has 12 residues. Germline-derived CDR1 and CDR2 are SEHNR and FQNEAQ (reference sequence). CDR3 DNA: TGTGCCAGCAGCCGACAGGCCCCTGAAGCTTTCTTT. Translating gives CASSRQAPEAFF.

The rearrangement links TRBV2 to TRBJ2-1, with D perhaps matching TRBD1 (5 bases). Germline CDR1 SNHLY, CDR2 FYNNEI. The V end lost 7 bases, the J end lost 0 bases, and 10 bases lay between the germline ends. The CDR3 is 14 residues long. The CDR3 DNA reads as TGTGCCAGCAATCAGGACACCTCCTACAATGAGCAGTTCTTC. As protein: CASNQDTSYNEQFF.

The chain has TRBV10-3 and TRBJ2-3; D not resolved. The CDR3 totals 16 residues. Trimming pared 6 bases from V and 4 bases from J, leaving 20 bases between. Germline V gives CDR1 ENHRY, CDR2 SYGVKD. CDR3 in DNA: TGTGCCATCAGCCGTTCTGGCTCGCTACGGGCAGATACGCAGTATTTT. Protein product: CAISRSGSLRADTQYF.

CDR3 in amino acids: CASRGLATNEKLFF. DNA of the CDR3: TGTGCCAGCAGGGGACTGGCAACTAATGAAAAACTGTTTTTT. The rearrangement joins TRBV28 to TRBJ1-4, with a possible D match to TRBD1 (5 bases). Trimming shortened V by 6 bases and J by 0 bases, and 8 bases separated the two germline ends. The V gene's germline CDR1 is MDHEN and CDR2 SYDVKM. The CDR3 has 14 amino acids.

The chain combines TRBV4-1 with TRBJ2-7; D is ambiguous. The CDR3 sequence is 15 residues long. Germline-derived CDR1 and CDR2 are MGHRA and YSYEKL. V gave up 4 bases and J gave up 5 bases, with 18 bases separating them. This CDR3 reads CASSRSFGTLNEQYF. The CDR3 DNA follows: TGCGCCAGCAGCCGTTCGTTTGGTACTCTAAACGAGCAGTACTTC.

This chain links TRBV7-6 with TRBJ2-2, with 9 bases identical to TRBD2. Per the germline V gene, CDR1 is SGHVS and CDR2 is FNYEAQ. This CDR3 contains 19 residues. Trimming took 1 base from V and 1 from J; bases not matched to a gene: 10. The CDR3 region is CASSLVPPDSGGNTGELFF. The CDR3, as DNA: TGTGCCAGCAGCTTAGTGCCCCCGGATAGCGGGGGGAACACCGGGGAGCTGTTTTTT. The variable domain in full, completed from reference TRBV7-6 and TRBJ2-2, reads GAGVSQSPRYKVTKRGQDVALRCDPISGHVSLYWYRQALGQGPEFLTYFNYEAQQDKSGLPNDRFSAERPEGSISTLTIQRTEQRDSAMYRCASSLVPPDSGGNTGELFFGEGSRLTVL.

In its sample, this clone was seen once. V is TRBV18 and J is TRBJ1-1, with D perhaps TRBD1 (5 bases). The germline gives CDR1 KGHSH, CDR2 LQKENI. CDR3 size: 15 residues. V was clipped by 3 bases and J by 4 bases, with 15 bases between them. The CDR3 region has the DNA TGTGCCAGCTCACCTCAATCCAGGGAAGGCACTGAAGCTTTCTTT. Translated, it gives CASSPQSREGTEAFF.

The gene calls are TRBV28 and TRBJ1-1; TRBD1 agrees at 7 bases. This CDR3 comprises 15 residues. V dropped 7 bases and J dropped 1; count of bases not matched to a gene: 9. Germline values: CDR1 MDHEN, CDR2 SYDVKM. Written as DNA, the CDR3 is TGTGCCAGCAACCTACAGGGGCCAGCGAACACTGAAGCTTTCTTT. Its translation is CASNLQGPANTEAFF.

With respect to this clone: Because the CDR3 is missing its conserved closing phenylalanine or tryptophan, this is likely a read error. It is unclear where the CDR3 begins or ends on the DNA, so no DNA is shown, and the CDR3 is as TCRdb lists it. This chain links TRBV30 with TRBJ2-7; TRBD1, the table's D call, lacks a check against the DNA. Germline CDR1 reads GTSNPN; CDR2 reads SVGIG (reference sequence). The CDR3 numbers 12 amino acids, ends counted. CDR3 region: CAWSQGQGPQSS.

This clone was recorded once. This rearrangement joins TRBV5-1 to TRBJ2-1, with D perhaps TRBD2 (5 bases). Per germline, CDR1 SGHRS and CDR2 YFSETQ. V lost 7 bases and J lost 0, with 11 bases in between. This CDR3 is 14 amino acids long. The CDR3 sequence: CASSGAASYNEQFF. The CDR3 DNA follows: TGCGCCAGCTCAGGAGCGGCCTCCTACAATGAGCAGTTCTTC.

The chain carries TRBV2 and TRBJ2-7; D may be TRBD1 (6 bases). CDR1 SNHLY and CDR2 FYNNEI come from the germline V gene. The length of the CDR3 is 12 residues. V was cut by 6 bases and J by 5 bases, with 11 bases left in between. The chain's CDR3 is CASSEQGNEQYF. The CDR3 DNA is TGTGCCAGCAGCGAACAGGGAAACGAGCAGTACTTC.

This clone came up a few times. The rearrangement uses TRBV10-2 and TRBJ1-5, with 8 bases that match TRBD1. The V gene's germline CDR1 is WSHSY and CDR2 SAAADI. The V gene end was trimmed by 10 bases and the J gene end by 2 bases; junction bases not matched to a gene: 10. The CDR3 runs to 15 residues. The CDR3 loop is CATRQGNVGNQPQHF. The DNA for the CDR3 is TGCGCCACTAGACAGGGGAATGTTGGCAATCAGCCCCAGCATTTT.

The chain links TRBV28 to TRBJ2-7; 7 bases are a match to TRBD1. Trimming took 5 bases from V and 6 from J; bases not matched to a gene: 10. The CDR3 sequence is 14 residues long. CDR1 is MDHEN, CDR2 SYDVKM, per germline. In nucleotides, the CDR3 is TGTGCCAGCAGTACGAGACAGGGCGTCGGCGAGCAGTACTTC. Its protein is CASSTRQGVGEQYF.

This chain links TRBV6-1 with TRBJ1-5, with D uncertain. V was trimmed by 2 bases and J by 0 bases, leaving 8 bases between them. The V gene's germline CDR1 is MNHNS and CDR2 SASEGT. This CDR3 has 15 residues. CDR3 in DNA: TGTGCCAGCAGTGAAAACAGCTATAGCAATCAGCCCCAGCATTTT. Translated: CASSENSYSNQPQHF.

This sequence joins TRBV27 and TRBJ1-6, with D unresolved. The germline gives CDR1 MNHEY, CDR2 SMNVEV (reference sequence). CDR3 length: 16 residues. The V end lost 6 bases, the J end lost 8 bases, and 20 bases lay between the germline ends. The CDR3 protein is CASSSHGSGIHSPLHF. CDR3 nucleotides: TGTGCCAGCAGCTCCCACGGGTCGGGGATACATTCACCCCTCCACTTT.

The chain has TRBV30 and TRBJ2-7; 9 bases line up with TRBD1. J was trimmed by 4 bases and V by 1 base; bases with no gene match: 8. Germline V gene sequence: CDR1 GTSNPN, CDR2 SVGIG (reference sequence). The CDR3 totals 15 residues. The CDR3 DNA is TGTGCCTGGAGTGCCCCCCCGGGACAGGGATACGAGCAGTACTTC. This encodes CAWSAPPGQGYEQYF.

The chain recombines TRBV5-4 with TRBJ1-2, with 7 bases fitting TRBD1. The V gene end was trimmed by 4 bases and the J gene end by 6 bases; junction bases not matched to a gene: 12. Germline assignment: CDR1 SGHNT and CDR2 YYREEE (reference sequence). The CDR3 contains 15 residues. In nucleotides, the CDR3 is TGTGCCAGCAGCCCAAAGACAGGGAGGTTAGATGGCTACACCTTC. This encodes CASSPKTGRLDGYTF.

The V and J genes are TRBV29-1 and TRBJ2-3; 11 nucleotides align to TRBD2. CDR1 and CDR2 from the germline V gene are SQVTM and ANQGSEA. V gave up 1 base and J gave up 4 bases; unmatched junction bases: 4. This CDR3 has 15 residues. The CDR3 is CSVEVGSGGADTQYF. Written as DNA, the CDR3 is TGCAGCGTTGAAGTGGGTAGCGGGGGGGCAGATACGCAGTATTTT.

The V gene is TRBV5-1, the J gene TRBJ2-1; possibly TRBD1 for D (6 bases). The length of the CDR3 is 12 residues. V lost 7 bases to trimming and J lost 10 bases, with 15 bases between them. CDR1 and CDR2 (germline): SGHRS, YFSETQ. The CDR3 region has the DNA TGCGCCAGCGGAATCCCCCAGGGGGAGCAGTTCTTC. The encoded protein is CASGIPQGEQFF.

The CDR3 loop is CATSRDLVYEQYF. The DNA of the CDR3 is TGTGCCACCAGCAGAGATCTAGTCTACGAGCAGTACTTC. The chain carries TRBV15 and TRBJ2-7, with D uncertain. Germline lookup yields CDR1 LNHNV and CDR2 YYDKDF (reference sequence). CDR3 length: 13 amino acids. The ends were cut back, 0 bases at V and 3 bases at J, with 6 bases in the middle. The variable domain in full, completed from reference TRBV15 and TRBJ2-7, reads DAMVIQNPRYQVTQFGKPVTLSCSQTLNHNVMYWYQQKSSQAPKLLFHYYDKDFNNEADTPDNFQSRRPNTSFCFLDIRSPGLGDTAMYLCATSRDLVYEQYFGPGTRLTVT.